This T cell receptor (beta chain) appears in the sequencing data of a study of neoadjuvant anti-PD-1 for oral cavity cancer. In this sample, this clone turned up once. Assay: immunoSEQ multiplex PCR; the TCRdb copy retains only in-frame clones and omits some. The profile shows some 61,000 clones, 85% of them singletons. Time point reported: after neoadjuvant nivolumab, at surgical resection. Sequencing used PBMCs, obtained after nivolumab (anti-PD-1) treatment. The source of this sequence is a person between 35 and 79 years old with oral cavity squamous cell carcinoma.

CDR3 DNA sequence: TGCAGCGTTGAGGGGGGGCAGGGAGTTGAGCAGTTCTTC. Amino acid sequence: CSVEGGQGVEQFF. This chain joins TRBV29-1 and TRBJ2-1, with a weak D call TRBD2 (7 bases). This CDR3 spans 13 amino acids. The germline V gene has CDR1 SQVTM and CDR2 ANQGSEA. The germline V and J ends were trimmed by 3 bases and 9 bases, with 15 bases remaining between them.